The rows below give T cell receptor beta chains drawn from one sample of a study of cytomegalovirus exposure and HLA in healthy donors. Libraries were prepared by immunoSEQ multiplex PCR; TCRdb keeps only in-frame clonotypes and omits some of them. The table shows fewer than 150,000 clones, with 70% to 80% occurring only once. The sequencing input was PBMCs. The receptors here all came from a male donor in good health and CMV-seronegative. CDR3s include the opening cysteine and the closing phenylalanine or tryptophan. A D gene is named only where the DNA matches it firmly. Where a row states a size, it is once, few, many or the class of an expanded clone; other rows omit it.

size: -; J: TRBJ1-1; D: TRBD1; V: TRBV19; CDR3: CASTQGVNTEAFF; DNA: TGTGCCAGTACTCAGGGGGTGAACACTGAAGCTTTCTTT
size: -; J: TRBJ1-1; D: -; V: TRBV6-5; CDR3: CASRSQWNTEAFF; DNA: TGTGCCAGCAGGTCCCAATGGAACACTGAAGCTTTCTTT
size: once; J: TRBJ2-3; D: -; V: TRBV28; CDR3: CASNSGWADTQYF; DNA: TGTGCCAGTAACTCGGGGTGGGCAGATACGCAGTATTTT
size: -; J: TRBJ2-2; D: TRBD1; V: TRBV7-2; CDR3: CASSLQGATGELFF; DNA: TGTGCCAGCAGCTTACAGGGGGCCACCGGGGAGCTGTTTTTT
size: once; J: TRBJ1-5; D: -; V: TRBV7-8; CDR3: CASSLGRGGAGNQPQHF; DNA: TGTGCCAGCAGCTTAGGGCGGGGGGGCGCCGGCAATCAGCCCCAGCATTTT
size: -; J: TRBJ1-1; D: TRBD1; V: TRBV6-5; CDR3: CASNHRGLNTEAFF; DNA: TGTGCCAGCAACCACAGGGGATTGAACACTGAAGCTTTCTTT
size: -; J: TRBJ2-1; D: TRBD2; V: TRBV9; CDR3: CASSSGLAGASSYNEQFF; DNA: TGTGCCAGCAGCTCGGGACTAGCGGGGGCGAGCTCCTACAATGAGCAGTTCTTC
size: once; J: TRBJ2-7; D: TRBD2; V: TRBV6-6; CDR3: CASSYSLAGDPYEQYF; DNA: TGTGCCAGCAGTTACTCTCTAGCGGGGGATCCCTACGAGCAGTACTTC
size: -; J: TRBJ2-5; D: TRBD2; V: TRBV7-2; CDR3: CASSLLRGGRGTQYF; DNA: TGTGCCAGCAGCTTACTGCGGGGGGGCCGGGGGACCCAGTACTTC
size: -; J: TRBJ1-3; D: -; V: TRBV7-2; CDR3: CASSSSGLSGNTIYF; DNA: TGTGCCAGCAGCTCATCAGGACTTTCTGGAAACACCATATATTTT
size: few; J: TRBJ2-1; D: -; V: TRBV5-1; CDR3: CASSLSTVVAYNEQFF; DNA: TGCGCCAGCAGCTTGAGCACGGTTGTGGCCTACAATGAGCAGTTCTTC
size: -; J: TRBJ2-1; D: -; V: TRBV7-9; CDR3: CASSQGGKNEQFF; DNA: TGTGCCAGCAGCCAGGGGGGAAAAAATGAGCAGTTCTTC
size: -; J: TRBJ1-5; D: -; V: TRBV19; CDR3: CASSMYLGRTDNQPQHF; DNA: TGTGCCAGTAGTATGTACCTGGGGCGGACGGACAATCAGCCCCAGCATTTT
size: -; J: TRBJ2-3; D: -; V: TRBV11-2; CDR3: CASSPRVAPGSDTQYF; DNA: TGTGCCAGCAGCCCCCGCGTGGCCCCAGGTTCAGATACGCAGTATTTT
size: -; J: TRBJ1-1; D: TRBD1; V: TRBV10-3; CDR3: CAIRAGTGRTEAFF; DNA: TGTGCCATCAGGGCGGGGACAGGGCGTACTGAAGCTTTCTTT
size: -; J: TRBJ2-1; D: -; V: TRBV29-1; CDR3: CSVGTSSEQFF; DNA: TGCAGCGTTGGGACTTCTAGTGAGCAGTTCTTC
size: -; J: TRBJ1-1; D: TRBD1; V: TRBV9; CDR3: CASSPLTGSGVTFF; DNA: TGTGCCAGCAGCCCGTTGACAGGGAGTGGTGTGACTTTCTTT
size: -; J: TRBJ1-5; D: TRBD1; V: TRBV28; CDR3: CASSSQGFDSQPQHF; DNA: TGTGCCAGCAGCTCACAGGGGTTCGATAGTCAGCCCCAGCATTTT
size: -; J: TRBJ2-3; D: -; V: TRBV5-1; CDR3: CASSAQGVLTDTQYF; DNA: TGCGCCAGCAGCGCGCAGGGTGTGTTAACAGATACGCAGTATTTT
size: -; J: TRBJ2-2; D: TRBD1; V: TRBV6-5; CDR3: CASRQTGGASGELFF; DNA: TGTGCCAGCCGACAGACAGGGGGCGCCTCCGGGGAGCTGTTTTTT
size: -; J: TRBJ2-7; D: -; V: TRBV4-3; CDR3: CASSQGARGSYEQYF; DNA: TGCGCCAGCAGCCAAGGGGCCAGGGGATCCTACGAGCAGTACTTC
size: -; J: TRBJ1-5; D: -; V: TRBV6-6; CDR3: CASSWLANRPQHF; DNA: TGTGCCAGCAGTTGGCTCGCAAATCGGCCCCAGCATTTT
size: -; J: TRBJ1-2; D: -; V: TRBV7-3; CDR3: CASSSSVYGYTF; DNA: TGTGCCAGCAGCTCCTCTGTCTATGGCTACACCTTC
size: -; J: TRBJ2-4; D: -; V: TRBV7-2; CDR3: CASSLARVGPNIQYF; DNA: TGTGCCAGCAGCTTAGCGCGGGTCGGCCCAAACATTCAGTACTTC
size: -; J: TRBJ1-4; D: -; V: TRBV6-5; CDR3: CASRSGTYNEKLFF; DNA: TGTGCCAGCAGATCCGGGACATATAATGAAAAACTGTTTTTT
size: -; J: TRBJ2-3; D: TRBD1; V: TRBV9; CDR3: CASSEQGAGDTQYF; DNA: TGTGCCAGCAGCGAACAGGGGGCGGGGGATACGCAGTATTTT
size: -; J: TRBJ1-4; D: TRBD1; V: TRBV9; CDR3: CASSRDRVNEKLFF; DNA: TGTGCCAGCAGCCGGGACAGGGTTAATGAAAAACTGTTTTTT
size: -; J: TRBJ1-1; D: -; V: TRBV5-1; CDR3: CASSLSPETAHTEAFF; DNA: TGCGCCAGCAGCTTGAGCCCGGAGACAGCCCACACTGAAGCTTTCTTT
size: few; J: TRBJ1-5; D: TRBD1; V: TRBV6-5; CDR3: CASSSGTGNQPQHF; DNA: TGTGCCAGCAGTTCCGGGACAGGCAATCAGCCCCAGCATTTT
size: -; J: TRBJ1-1; D: TRBD1; V: TRBV7-2; CDR3: CASSPRTGLNTEAFF; DNA: TGTGCCAGCAGCCCCAGGACAGGACTGAACACTGAAGCTTTCTTT
size: -; J: TRBJ2-1; D: -; V: TRBV6-6; CDR3: CASSYGGAVNEQFF; DNA: TGTGCCAGCAGTTACGGGGGGGCCGTCAATGAGCAGTTCTTC
size: -; J: TRBJ2-3; D: TRBD1; V: TRBV5-4; CDR3: CASSFRDRRTDTQYF; DNA: TGTGCCAGCAGCTTTAGGGACAGACGCACAGATACGCAGTATTTT
size: -; J: TRBJ2-2; D: TRBD1; V: TRBV7-9; CDR3: CASRENRGNTGELFF; DNA: TGTGCCAGCAGGGAGAACAGGGGAAACACCGGGGAGCTGTTTTTT
size: -; J: TRBJ2-6; D: TRBD1; V: TRBV11-2; CDR3: CASSLVGQGVYGANVLTF; DNA: TGTGCCAGCAGCTTAGTGGGACAGGGAGTATATGGGGCCAACGTCCTGACTTTC
size: -; J: TRBJ1-5; D: -; V: TRBV2; CDR3: CASSGGWVGRGPQHF; DNA: TGTGCCAGCAGTGGGGGTTGGGTTGGCCGGGGTCCCCAGCATTTT